The 32 T cell receptor beta chains in this list originate from one sample, sequenced in a study of T cells in Graves' hyperthyroidism and ophthalmopathy. Amplified TCR beta CDR3 regions derived from RNA transcripts. The primer set for the first-round RT-PCR of the TCR CDR3 was HTBI. MiXCR, applied by TCRdb to the multiplex PCR reads, yields one record per CDR3 protein. This table has about 540,000 distinct CDR3 sequences, about 43% appearing once. Material for sequencing was peripheral blood or thyroid tissue (not recorded which). Source of these receptors: a woman aged 18-29 years with Graves' hyperthyroidism.

This clonotype was picked up many times. CDR3 sequence: CAIRGTEDYGYTF. The CDR3 region has the DNA TGTGCCATCAGAGGGACAGAAGACTATGGCTACACCTTC. The V gene is TRBV10-3, the J gene TRBJ1-2, with TRBD1 identical over 7 bases. Germline V lookup: CDR1 ENHRY, CDR2 SYGVKD. The CDR3 contains 13 residues. The V gene end was trimmed by 6 bases and the J gene end by 3 bases; junction bases not matched to a gene: 4.

The gene calls are TRBV11-2 and TRBJ2-7; 7 positions match TRBD2. Germline V gene data show CDR1 as SGHAT and CDR2 as FQNNGV. The CDR3 spans 18 residues. V lost 4 bases and J lost 4; bases outside the gene matches: 19. The CDR3 spells CASSSAYGTISPIYEQYF. The CDR3 nucleotides are TGTGCCAGCAGCTCCGCTTACGGGACTATTTCACCCATTTACGAGCAGTACTTC. The entire variable domain, with the rest obtained from reference TRBV11-2 and TRBJ2-7, is as follows: EAGVAQSPRYKIIEKRQSVAFWCNPISGHATLYWYQQILGQGPKLLIQFQNNGVVDDSQLPKDRFSAERLKGVDSTLKIQPAKLEDSAVYLCASSSAYGTISPIYEQYFGPGTRLTVT.

The genes are TRBV20-1 and TRBJ1-5; no definite D call. Trimming shortened V by 6 bases and J by 0 bases, and 9 bases separated the two germline ends. The CDR3 spans 13 residues. The germline V gene has CDR1 DFQATT and CDR2 SNEGSKA (reference sequence). The CDR3: CSAKTYSNQPQHF. The CDR3 nucleotides are TGCAGTGCGAAAACTTATAGCAATCAGCCCCAGCATTTT.

This clonotype was recorded at least ten times. The chain combines TRBV11-2 with TRBJ2-7, with 12 positions matching TRBD2. With V trimmed by 4 bases and J by 4 bases, 2 bases remained unmatched. Germline CDR1 reads SGHAT; CDR2 reads FQNNGV. The CDR3 runs 14 residues. The CDR3 DNA reads as TGTGCCAGCAGCTCGACTAGCGGGAGATACGAGCAGTACTTC. Protein sequence: CASSSTSGRYEQYF.

Notes on this clonotype: This may be a read error, as it is one base from a much larger clone. The gene calls are TRBV7-2 and TRBJ2-7; perhaps D is TRBD1 or TRBD2 (5 bases each). This CDR3 is built from 15 residues. Germline CDR1 SGHTA, CDR2 FQGNSA. Written as DNA, the CDR3 is TGTGCCAGCAGCTACAGAGGGACCTCGTCCTACGAGCGGTACTTC. Translated, it gives CASSYRGTSSYERYF.

As to this clonotype: A much larger clone is a single base away; this may be a read error. The CDR3 DNA follows: TGCGCCAGCAGCTCGCGTCCCGGGACAGGCCCGCTCGGCGAAAAACTGCTTTTT. It encodes CASSSRPGTGPLGEKLLF. This chain joins TRBV5-1 and TRBJ1-4, with 8 bases matching TRBD1. Germline-derived CDR1 and CDR2 are SGHRS and YFSETQ. CDR3 length equals 18 residues.

This clonotype was counted ten times or more. This chain uses TRBV3-1 with TRBJ1-2; D is unresolved. The germline V and J ends were trimmed by 1 base and 6 bases, with 6 bases remaining between them. Germline CDR1 LGHDT, CDR2 YNNKEL (reference sequence). The CDR3 is made up of 12 amino acids. CDR3 region: CASSQGTDGYTF. The DNA for the CDR3 is TGTGCCAGCAGCCAAGGGACGGATGGCTACACCTTC.

The V gene is TRBV3-1, the J gene TRBJ1-4; D is uncertain. This CDR3 is 15 amino acids long. V dropped 3 bases and J dropped 4 bases, with 12 bases sitting between them. CDR1 LGHDT and CDR2 YNNKEL come from the germline V gene (reference sequence). CDR3 bases: TGTGCCAGCAGCCATGGAGCTATTAGTAATGAAAAACTGTTTTTT. It encodes CASSHGAISNEKLFF.

This clonotype has ten or more counts. The chain has TRBV7-9 and TRBJ2-7, with 8 bases that match TRBD2. The CDR3 consists of 15 residues. Trimming cost V 1 base and J 2 bases; bases outside gene matches: 4. CDR1 and CDR2 (germline): SEHNR, FQNEAQ (reference sequence). DNA of the CDR3: TGTGCCAGCAGCTTAGGTGCGGGAGGACCCTACGAGCAGTACTTC. This sequence encodes CASSLGAGGPYEQYF.

Comments on this clonotype: It is likely a read error, because the conserved phenylalanine at the end of the CDR3 is missing. The genes are TRBV12-3 or TRBV12-4 and TRBJ1-1; D is ambiguous. The V end was cut by 3 bases, the J end by 4 bases, with 9 bases between. This CDR3 region has 13 residues. In nucleotides, the CDR3 is TGTGCCAGCAGTTTGGGGTTCGCCACTGAAGCTTTCCTT. This encodes CASSLGFATEAFL.

There are many counts of this clonotype. The chain couples TRBV12-3 or TRBV12-4 to TRBJ2-5; TRBD2 matches at 7 bases. This CDR3 is built from 14 residues. J gave up 5 bases and V 0 bases, and 3 bases lay outside the gene matches. The CDR3 nucleotides are TGTGCCAGCAGTTTAGCGCTGGGAGGGGAGACCCAGTACTTC. Its protein is CASSLALGGETQYF.

This clonotype was observed at least ten times. This sequence joins TRBV11-2 and TRBJ1-5, with D perhaps matching TRBD1 (5 bases). This CDR3 is built from 14 residues. Germline CDR1 SGHAT, CDR2 FQNNGV. V lost 5 bases and J lost 4, with 12 bases in between. In nucleotides, the CDR3 is TGTGCCAGCAGCCAGGGTTTTGGGAATCAGCCCCAGCATTTT. Its translation is CASSQGFGNQPQHF.

The chain uses TRBV20-1 and TRBJ2-7, with D possibly being TRBD2 (6 bases). With 4 bases removed from V and 1 base from J, the gap between germline ends came to 17 bases. In germline, CDR1 is DFQATT, CDR2 SNEGSKA (reference sequence). CDR3 length: 15 amino acids. CDR3 amino acids: CSATFSGGRSYEQYF. For the CDR3, the DNA is TGCAGTGCTACATTCTCTGGGGGGAGGTCCTACGAGCAGTACTTC.

This chain links TRBV25-1 with TRBJ2-7; no firm D call. Trimming removed 8 bases at V and 4 bases at J, with 18 bases between. Germline-derived CDR1 and CDR2 are MGHDK and SYGVNS. The CDR3 runs 14 residues. CDR3 amino acids: CASVGSADRYEQYF. The CDR3 coding sequence is TGTGCCAGCGTTGGTTCGGCAGATAGGTACGAGCAGTACTTC.

The genes are TRBV5-1 and TRBJ1-5; D is perhaps TRBD1 (6 bases). V lost 4 bases to trimming and J lost 3 bases, with 11 bases between them. Per germline, CDR1 SGHRS and CDR2 YFSETQ. This CDR3 is built from 14 residues. CDR3 bases: TGCGCCAGCAGCCCAGGACAGTACAATCAGCCCCAGCATTTT. Its protein product is CASSPGQYNQPQHF.

The chain employs TRBV24-1 and TRBJ2-1; 8 bases are a match to TRBD2. The DNA matches TRBJ2-7 better at its end, which makes the J call doubtful. The CDR3 runs 16 residues. Per germline, CDR1 KGHDR and CDR2 SFDVKD. DNA for the CDR3: TGTGCCACCAGTGATTCGTTACTAGCGGCCTACAATGAGCAGTACTTC. Residues: CATSDSLLAAYNEQYF.

This clonotype was detected only a few times. The rearrangement links TRBV7-8 to TRBJ1-5; D remains ambiguous. The length of the CDR3 is 14 residues. Deletions cut 1 base from V and 5 bases from J, with 9 bases between. Germline-derived CDR1 and CDR2 are SGHVS and FQNEAQ. The CDR3 DNA is TGTGCCAGCAGCTTAGGAACGGCGTATCAGCCCCAGCATTTT. Translating gives CASSLGTAYQPQHF. The full variable domain, its missing parts supplied by reference TRBV7-8 and TRBJ1-5, is GAGVSQSPRYKVAKRGQDVALRCDPISGHVSLFWYQQALGQGPEFLTYFQNEAQLDKSGLPSDRFFAERPEGSVSTLKIQRTQQEDSAVYLCASSLGTAYQPQHFGDGTRLSIL.

The rearrangement links TRBV20-1 to TRBJ2-1; TRBD1 is a possible D gene (7 bases). The germline V gene has CDR1 DFQATT and CDR2 SNEGSKA (reference sequence). Trimming shortened V by 6 bases and J by 3 bases, and 15 bases separated the two germline ends. This CDR3 has 14 residues. The CDR3, as DNA: TGCAGTGCCGAGGCAGGGGGGCTCTACAATGAGCAGTTCTTC. This codes for CSAEAGGLYNEQFF.

The genes are TRBV11-2 and TRBJ2-5, with unresolved D. The ends were cut back, 5 bases at V and 5 bases at J, with 12 bases in the middle. The germline gives CDR1 SGHAT, CDR2 FQNNGV. CDR3 length: 13 residues. The CDR3 loop is CASSRQEHETQYF. The CDR3 nucleotides read TGTGCCAGCAGCAGGCAGGAACACGAGACCCAGTACTTC.

Concerning this clonotype itself: Given a much more abundant clone one base away, this may be a read error. The chain joins TRBV29-1 to TRBJ2-7; 8 bases match TRBD1. Germline lookup yields CDR1 SQVTM and CDR2 ANQGSEA. The CDR3 loop spans 14 amino acids. With V trimmed by 5 bases and J by 7 bases, 13 bases remained unmatched. The CDR3 region is CSVWTGFSYNEQYF. The DNA of the CDR3 is TGCAGCGTTTGGACAGGGTTCTCCTACAATGAGCAGTACTTC.

This rearrangement joins TRBV7-9 to TRBJ2-7; the match to TRBD2 covers 11 bases. Germline CDR1 and CDR2: SEHNR and FQNEAQ (reference sequence). This CDR3 region has 15 residues. J was trimmed by 6 bases and V by 5 bases; bases with no gene match: 9. The CDR3 loop is CASSPLAGGPPEQYF. CDR3 nucleotides: TGTGCCAGCAGCCCCCTAGCGGGAGGCCCCCCCGAGCAGTACTTC.

The J gene is TRBJ2-1, the V gene TRBV29-1; 8 bases fit TRBD1. V was clipped by 4 bases and J by 4 bases; unmatched bases: 6. CDR1 and CDR2 from the germline V gene are SQVTM and ANQGSEA. CDR3 length: 14 amino acids. CDR3: CSVVGQGYYNEQFF. In DNA, the CDR3 is TGCAGCGTTGTCGGACAGGGCTATTACAATGAGCAGTTCTTC.

This clonotype was found many times. The V gene is TRBV6-5, the J gene TRBJ1-6; no firm D call. Between the trimmed V and J ends, which lost 0 bases and 9 bases, there was a span of 12 bases. Germline CDR1 and CDR2: MNHEY and SVGAGI. The CDR3 consists of 15 residues. The CDR3 DNA reads TGTGCCAGCAGTTACTCGATGGACGGGAGTTCACCCCTCCACTTT. It specifies CASSYSMDGSSPLHF.

The chain combines TRBV6-5 with TRBJ2-5; a possible D gene is TRBD2 (5 bases). Trimming shortened V by 5 bases and J by 7 bases, and 20 bases separated the two germline ends. Germline lookup yields CDR1 MNHEY and CDR2 SVGAGI. This CDR3 is 15 amino acids long. In DNA, the CDR3 is TGTGCCAGCAGTGATCCTTGGCTTAGCGCGGGGACCCAGTACTTC. Translation: CASSDPWLSAGTQYF.

This clonotype occurred many times. This chain joins TRBV7-2 and TRBJ2-2, with D possibly matching TRBD2 (5 bases). Trimming removed 6 bases at V and 6 bases at J, with 11 bases between. The V gene's germline CDR1 is SGHTA and CDR2 FQGNSA. This CDR3 region has 13 residues. CDR3 in amino acids: CASRRDGAGELFF. The CDR3 bases are TGTGCCAGCAGACGCGACGGGGCCGGGGAGCTGTTTTTT.

The chain has TRBV2 and TRBJ1-2; 9 bases are shared with TRBD1. Unmatched junction bases numbered 5, after V lost 4 bases and J lost 8 bases. The CDR3 extends over 13 amino acids. The germline CDR1 and CDR2 sequences are SNHLY and FYNNEI. DNA of the CDR3: TGTGCCAGCAGTGGGGGACAGGGTTTGGGCTACACCTTC. This sequence encodes CASSGGQGLGYTF.

In regard to this clonotype: With a much larger clone just one base away, this may be a read error. V is TRBV7-9 and J is TRBJ1-5; the D is unclear. This CDR3 has 16 amino acids. The germline V gene has CDR1 SEHNR and CDR2 FQNEAQ (reference sequence). The CDR3: CASSSMRWDSNQPRHF. CDR3 bases: TGTGCCAGCAGTTCTATGAGGTGGGATAGCAATCAGCCCCGGCATTTT.

The chain employs TRBV11-2 and TRBJ2-7; 7 bases line up with TRBD1. The germline CDR1 and CDR2 sequences are SGHAT and FQNNGV. The CDR3 loop spans 17 amino acids. The trim removed 5 bases at V and 4 bases at J, leaving 17 bases unmatched. CDR3 residues: CASSRLTGDKWRYEQYF. For the CDR3, the DNA is TGTGCCAGCAGCCGACTTACAGGGGACAAATGGAGGTACGAGCAGTACTTC.

This chain connects TRBV7-8 to TRBJ1-5, with 7 bases fitting TRBD1. Trimming at V came to 5 bases and at J to 6 bases, leaving 7 bases not matched to a gene. The CDR3 has 14 residues. CDR1 SGHVS and CDR2 FQNEAQ come from the germline V gene. The CDR3 here is CASSHIQGSQPQHF. The CDR3 DNA reads as TGTGCCAGCAGCCATATACAGGGGAGTCAGCCCCAGCATTTT.

This clonotype has only a few counts. The chain uses TRBV7-9 and TRBJ2-3; D gene uncertain. V was clipped by 1 base and J by 6 bases, with 14 bases between them. The CDR3 is made up of 15 amino acids. The germline gives CDR1 SEHNR, CDR2 FQNEAQ (reference sequence). The CDR3 DNA follows: TGTGCCAGCAGCTTAGATCGAATACGAACGGATACGCAGTATTTT. As protein: CASSLDRIRTDTQYF.

This clonotype was counted ten times or more. This sequence joins TRBV7-9 and TRBJ1-1; no firm D call. CDR1 is SEHNR, CDR2 FQNEAQ, per germline (reference sequence). The CDR3 contains 19 residues. V was clipped by 4 bases and J by 1 base, with 25 bases between them. The CDR3 coding sequence is TGTGCCAGCAGCTCCTCCAACCTACGTCGGTCTTTGCCGAACACTGAAGCTTTCTTT. As protein: CASSSSNLRRSLPNTEAFF.

This chain connects TRBV7-7 to TRBJ2-6, with TRBD2 matching 8 bases. CDR1 and CDR2 from the germline V gene are SSHAT and FNYEAQ (reference sequence). CDR3 length: 21 residues. CDR3 region: CASGEGLAGDLTLLGANVLTF. The CDR3 bases are TGTGCTAGCGGCGAGGGGCTAGCGGGCGACCTCACTCTTTTAGGGGCCAACGTCCTGACTTTC.